The present T cell receptor (beta chain) was sequenced within a study of control samples from healthy donors and cancer patients. This clone came up a few times. Sequencing was performed with immunoSEQ multiplex PCR; in TCRdb, only in-frame clones are kept and a portion is missing. The sample has nearly 200,000 clones, 91% seen once; the top ten hold 1.8%. The germline gives CDR1 SEHNR, CDR2 FQNEAQ (reference sequence). This CDR3 is built from 15 residues. V dropped 2 bases and J dropped 4 bases, with 11 bases sitting between them. The specimen sequenced was blood. The TCR sequence derives from a man under 40 in good health. This chain links TRBV7-9 with TRBJ1-4, with D maybe TRBD1 (5 bases). CDR3 sequence (DNA): TGTGCCAGCAGCTTAACCGGGACTAGTAATGAAAAACTGTTTTTT. It specifies CASSLTGTSNEKLFF.